This is a list of T cell receptor beta chains from one sample in a study of T cells after posttransplantation cyclophosphamide. Generated by immunoSEQ multiplex PCR, the TCRdb table keeps only in-frame clones and is missing some. Singletons are absent from the sample, which has fewer than 35,000 clones. The source material was PBMCs. The receptors were sampled from a woman between 25 and 40 years old in good health and a related stem cell transplant donor. Each CDR3 is given with its conserved first and last residue. The D gene is left open where the match is weak. Some rows mark clone size as missing; the rest say once, few, many or name a class of expanded clone.

clone size	J gene	V gene	D gene	CDR3 DNA	CDR3 protein
many	TRBJ2-7	TRBV12-3/TRBV12-4	NA	TGTGCCAGCAGCCCAAACTACGAGCAGTACTTC	CASSPNYEQYF
many	TRBJ1-1	TRBV6-2/TRBV6-3	NA	TGTGCCAGCAGCCGGGACTACACTGAAGCTTTCTTT	CASSRDYTEAFF
many	TRBJ2-7	TRBV5-1	NA	TGCGCCAGCAGCTTTGGACTGGCCTACGAGCAGTACTTC	CASSFGLAYEQYF
many	TRBJ1-2	TRBV14	NA	TGTGCCAGCAGCCAAGATATTCAGGGGCGTGGTAGCGGCTACACCTTC	CASSQDIQGRGSGYTF
many	TRBJ2-6	TRBV7-8	NA	TGTGCCAGCAGCTTAGCAGGGTTCACTGGGGCCAACGTCCTGACTTTC	CASSLAGFTGANVLTF
many	TRBJ2-3	TRBV5-6	TRBD2	TGTGCCAGCATCCCAGGGACTAGCGGGGTATCAGCCACAGATACGCAGTATTTT	CASIPGTSGVSATDTQYF
NA	TRBJ1-2	TRBV5-6	NA	TGTGCCAGCAGCTTCCCACAGAGGGGCTACACCTTC	CASSFPQRGYTF
many	TRBJ1-6	TRBV7-2	TRBD1	TGTGCCAGCAGCTGGTTAGGGACAGATAATTCACCCCTCCACTTT	CASSWLGTDNSPLHF
NA	TRBJ1-5	TRBV28	NA	TGTGCCAGCAGTTTAAGGGCCTTTCAGCCCCAGCATTTT	CASSLRAFQPQHF
many	TRBJ2-7	TRBV4-3	TRBD2	TGCGCCAGCAGCCGCGGACTAGCGGGGGGTCGGGAGCAGTACTTC	CASSRGLAGGREQYF
few	TRBJ1-2	TRBV29-1	TRBD1	TGCAGCGTCTCGATACAGGGGTACTATGGCTACACCTTC	CSVSIQGYYGYTF
many	TRBJ2-4	TRBV12-3/TRBV12-4	TRBD2	TGTGCCAGCACCACCGGGACTAGCGCGGGAGGCATTCAGTACTTC	CASTTGTSAGGIQYF
many	TRBJ1-3	TRBV11-2	NA	TGTGCCAGCAGCTTAGTTGGACACCGGGTGGGAAACACCATATATTTT	CASSLVGHRVGNTIYF
many	TRBJ2-1	TRBV2	NA	TGTGCCAGCAAAAGGGACCTATGGGGGGGCAAGAATGAGCAGTTCTTC	CASKRDLWGGKNEQFF
many	TRBJ1-5	TRBV19	NA	TGTGCCAGCACCCAGGACAGTTCCTATCAGCCCCAGCATTTT	CASTQDSSYQPQHF
many	TRBJ1-6	TRBV4-3	TRBD1	TGCGCCAGCAGCCGGGTGACAGGGAATTCACCCCTCCACTTT	CASSRVTGNSPLHF
many	TRBJ1-2	TRBV28	NA	TGTGCCAGCGGGGTACCCGGCAGGGGTAACTATGGCTACACCTTC	CASGVPGRGNYGYTF